The 12 T cell receptor beta chains below all came from one sample that was sequenced in a study of blood T cell repertoires in COVID-19. Measured with immunoSEQ multiplex PCR; TCRdb has only the in-frame clones, and not every one. This table has about 200,000 clones, roughly 88% appearing once. Sequenced material: peripheral blood. Every receptor here comes from a woman aged 40 to 55 who had recovered from COVID-19.

The chain has TRBV24-1 and TRBJ2-3; 8 bases align to TRBD1. V shed 1 base, J shed 2 bases, and the junction held 4 bases outside the gene matches. CDR3 length: 16 residues. The germline gives CDR1 KGHDR, CDR2 SFDVKD. The CDR3 coding sequence is TGTGCCACCAGTGATTTCACAGGGGGTTACACAGATACGCAGTATTTT. Translation gives CATSDFTGGYTDTQYF.

V gene TRBV4-2 combines with J gene TRBJ1-6, with 9 positions matching TRBD1. The CDR3 is 15 amino acids. The V gene end was trimmed by 1 base and the J gene end by 8 bases; junction bases not matched to a gene: 3. Germline CDR1 LGHNA, CDR2 YNFKEQ. CDR3 sequence: CASSQAGTGYSPLHF. DNA of the CDR3: TGTGCCAGCAGCCAAGCCGGGACAGGGTATTCACCCCTCCACTTT.

This chain links TRBV30 with TRBJ2-5, with D perhaps matching TRBD1 (6 bases). The CDR3 totals 12 residues. The germline V gene encodes CDR1 GTSNPN and CDR2 SVGIG (reference sequence). Trimming cost V 0 bases and J 4 bases, with 6 bases left between them. In DNA, the CDR3 is TGTGCCTGGAGTGTACAGGGAGAGACCCAGTACTTC. It codes for CAWSVQGETQYF.

The chain uses TRBV3-1 (or the pseudogene TRBV3-2) and TRBJ2-1, with D possibly being TRBD2 (6 bases). Germline CDR1 and CDR2: LGHDT and YNNKEL (reference sequence). There are 17 residues in the CDR3. V was clipped by 1 base and J by 0 bases, with 13 bases between them. CDR3 sequence reads: CASSQVLGGSSYNEQFF. CDR3 nucleotides: TGTGCCAGCAGCCAAGTCCTCGGGGGAAGCTCCTACAATGAGCAGTTCTTC.

The chain combines TRBV6-2 or TRBV6-3 with TRBJ2-3; 9 bases are shared with TRBD2. The germline CDR1 and CDR2 sequences are MNHEY and SVGEGT. After removal of 6 bases from V and 8 bases from J, the junction contained 18 bases not matched to a gene. There are 17 residues in the CDR3. The CDR3 sequence: CASSPGQLVSGGTTQYF. The CDR3 region has the DNA TGTGCCAGCAGCCCCGGCCAGCTTGTAAGCGGGGGGACTACGCAGTATTTT.

CDR3 in DNA: TGTGCCAGTACTTCCATCGGACTAGCGGGAGGGCCTAGGAGGTCCTACAATGAGCAGTTCTTC. Amino acid sequence: CASTSIGLAGGPRRSYNEQFF. The V and J genes are TRBV19 and TRBJ2-1, with 15 bases fitting TRBD2. The CDR3 consists of 21 residues. Germline-derived CDR1 and CDR2 are LNHDA and SQIVND (reference sequence). V shed 7 bases and J 1 base; nucleotides not matched to a gene: 17.

This clone was detected only a few times. The V and J genes are TRBV10-3 and TRBJ2-2; 11 positions match TRBD2. CDR1 is ENHRY, CDR2 SYGVKD, per germline. V gave up 9 bases and J gave up 0 bases; unmatched junction bases: 9. CDR3 length equals 17 residues. The CDR3 protein is CAILLAGGDTNTGELFF. The CDR3 bases are TGTGCCATTTTGCTAGCGGGAGGTGATACGAACACCGGGGAGCTGTTTTTT.

This clone occurred many times. V gene TRBV19 combines with J gene TRBJ1-2; D gene ambiguous. This CDR3 comprises 11 residues. CDR1 is LNHDA and CDR2 is SQIVND in the germline V gene (reference sequence). V lost 3 bases, J lost 7 bases, and 6 bases lay in between. The CDR3 bases are TGTGCCAGTAGTATGAGAGGTGGCTACACCTTC. Amino acids: CASSMRGGYTF.

The chain couples TRBV5-5 to TRBJ2-5; the match to TRBD1 covers 9 bases. Germline loops: CDR1 SGHKS, CDR2 YYEKEE (reference sequence). With V trimmed by 6 bases and J by 4 bases, 13 bases remained unmatched. The CDR3 covers 16 residues. CDR3 sequence reads: CASTEHGTGTGETQYF. The CDR3 nucleotides are TGTGCCAGCACCGAGCATGGGACAGGGACGGGAGAGACCCAGTACTTC.

The rearrangement links TRBV5-1 to TRBJ2-7; TRBD2 aligns across 11 bases. CDR1 and CDR2 from the germline V gene are SGHRS and YFSETQ. This CDR3 has 15 amino acids. The junction had 9 bases not matched to a gene; V was cut back by 6 bases and J by 4 bases. The CDR3 region is CASTTRTSGSYEQYF. As DNA, the CDR3 is TGCGCCAGCACCACCCGAACTAGCGGGAGTTACGAGCAGTACTTC.

J is TRBJ2-7 and V is TRBV11-3; possibly TRBD2 for D (6 bases). This CDR3 has 13 residues. Trimming took 5 bases from V and 3 from J, leaving 11 bases between them. CDR1 and CDR2 from the germline V gene are SGHNT and YENEEA. Here the CDR3 reads CASSRGTNYEQYF. The DNA for the CDR3 is TGTGCCAGCAGCCGGGGGACCAACTACGAGCAGTACTTC.

This rearrangement joins TRBV7-6 to TRBJ2-7, with D possibly matching TRBD1 (6 bases). Germline CDR1 is SGHVS and CDR2 is FNYEAQ. The CDR3 is 15 amino acids. The V end was cut by 5 bases, the J end by 5 bases, with 19 bases between. CDR3 bases: TGTGCCAGCAGCGTAGTACAGGGTAATCTCCACGAGCAGTACTTC. Translation: CASSVVQGNLHEQYF.